This T cell receptor beta chain emerged from a study of blood T cell repertoires in COVID-19. The wider study: Sites across the United States, Italy and Spain contributed samples from acute and convalescent COVID-19.

This clone was seen a single time. Under the authors' procedure: Estimated nucleated cell counts came from reference gene primer amplification. Sequenced by immunoSEQ multiplex PCR; TCRdb stores in-frame clones only, minus some. The V and J calls and clone size are taken from that table; D and trimming were inferred from the DNA. Of 210,000 or so clones in the sample, roughly 80% were seen once. V lost 4 bases to trimming and J lost 5 bases, with 17 bases between them. The CDR3 extends over 15 amino acids. Germline CDR1 is LNHDA and CDR2 is SQIVND (reference sequence). The J gene is TRBJ2-5, the V gene TRBV19; D perhaps matches TRBD2 (6 bases). This TCR was recovered from a woman older than 75 with acute or convalescent COVID-19. What was sequenced was peripheral blood. The CDR3 nucleotides read TGTGCCAGTAGTAGGGTTGTCGGGAGTGGTGAGACCCAGTACTTC. Amino acids: CASSRVVGSGETQYF.